Below, 22 T cell receptor beta chains from the same sample are listed, as sequenced in a study of cytomegalovirus exposure and HLA in healthy donors. In the PCR, 60 Vbeta and 13 Jbeta primers were used. Assay used: immunoSEQ multiplex PCR; TCRdb lists only in-frame clones, some missing. The sample totals approximately 150,000 clones. Sequenced input: PBMCs. The receptor set was obtained from a woman aged 50 to 60 in good health and CMV-seronegative.

The chain joins TRBV7-2 to TRBJ2-1, with D perhaps matching TRBD2 (5 bases). CDR1 is SGHTA, CDR2 FQGNSA, per germline. This CDR3 spans 14 amino acids. V lost 8 bases to trimming and J lost 7 bases, with 18 bases between them. CDR3 amino acids: CASGLNGRGNEQFF. The CDR3 DNA sequence: TGTGCCAGCGGATTGAACGGGCGAGGGAATGAGCAGTTCTTC.

V usage is TRBV7-2 and J usage is TRBJ1-5; D uncertain. Germline V gene data show CDR1 as SGHTA and CDR2 as FQGNSA. The V gene lost 1 base and the J gene lost 4 bases, with 2 bases spanning the gap. This CDR3 comprises 12 residues. The CDR3 reads CASSLVNQPQHF. CDR3 DNA sequence: TGTGCCAGCAGCTTAGTAAATCAGCCCCAGCATTTT.

J is TRBJ1-5 and V is TRBV6-5; 10 bases agree with TRBD1. This CDR3 has 13 residues. With V trimmed by 8 bases and J by 6 bases, 4 bases remained unmatched. The germline CDR1 and CDR2 sequences are MNHEY and SVGAGI. CDR3 region: CASRQGAGQPQHF. Here the CDR3 DNA reads TGTGCCAGCCGACAGGGGGCAGGTCAGCCCCAGCATTTT.

This rearrangement joins TRBV7-8 to TRBJ2-5; maybe TRBD1 (5 bases). In germline, CDR1 is SGHVS, CDR2 FQNEAQ. The germline V and J ends were trimmed by 5 bases and 0 bases, with 13 bases remaining between them. CDR3 size: 15 residues. CDR3 residues: CASSQAWTYQETQYF. As DNA, the CDR3 is TGTGCCAGCAGCCAAGCGTGGACATACCAAGAGACCCAGTACTTC.

The rearrangement links TRBV4-1 to TRBJ2-1; 8 nucleotides align to TRBD2. Germline V gene sequence: CDR1 MGHRA, CDR2 YSYEKL. The trim removed 2 bases at V and 5 bases at J, leaving 8 bases unmatched. The CDR3 extends over 16 amino acids. The DNA of the CDR3 is TGCGCCAGCAGCCAACCCGGGACTAGTCGGCACAATGAGCAGTTCTTC. Amino acids: CASSQPGTSRHNEQFF.

The gene calls are TRBV11-2 and TRBJ2-7; TRBD1 might be the D (7 bases). Germline V gene data show CDR1 as SGHAT and CDR2 as FQNNGV. V was pared by 4 bases and J by 6 bases, with 10 bases between. This CDR3 has 12 residues. The CDR3, as DNA: TGTGCCAGCAGCTCAGGGGGGCCCGAGCAGTACTTC. It yields the protein CASSSGGPEQYF.

V gene TRBV29-1 combines with J gene TRBJ2-7; 12 bases are a match to TRBD1. The length of the CDR3 is 13 residues. Germline values: CDR1 SQVTM, CDR2 ANQGSEA. V shed 7 bases and J 4 bases; nucleotides not matched to a gene: 5. CDR3 protein: CSGKGQGAYEQYF. The CDR3 nucleotides read TGCAGCGGCAAGGGACAGGGGGCTTACGAGCAGTACTTC.

The CDR3 loop reads CASSFWTGLLYEQYF. The DNA of the CDR3 is TGTGCCAGCAGTTTCTGGACAGGTCTGCTATACGAGCAGTACTTC. The chain has TRBV27 and TRBJ2-7; 7 positions agree with TRBD1. The CDR3 spans 15 residues. The germline gives CDR1 MNHEY, CDR2 SMNVEV (reference sequence). J gave up 4 bases and V 3 bases, and 9 bases lay outside the gene matches.

The chain is built from TRBV6-5 and TRBJ2-7; D is ambiguous. This CDR3 is built from 15 residues. CDR1 is MNHEY and CDR2 is SVGAGI in the germline V gene. Trimming pared 6 bases from V and 4 bases from J, leaving 19 bases between. In DNA form, the CDR3 reads TGTGCCAGCAGACCAACCTTGACACTCAGTTACGAGCAGTACTTC. Translation: CASRPTLTLSYEQYF.

The V call is TRBV4-3, the J call TRBJ2-2; 10 bases agree with TRBD2. The germline CDR1 and CDR2 sequences are LGHNA and YSLEER. The CDR3 sequence is 16 residues long. J was trimmed by 4 bases and V by 4 bases; bases with no gene match: 6. The CDR3 is CASSLASGRITGELFF. The CDR3 bases are TGCGCCAGCAGCCTCGCTAGCGGGAGAATCACCGGGGAGCTGTTTTTT.

This chain connects TRBV28 to TRBJ2-1, with D perhaps matching TRBD2 (6 bases). Germline CDR1 MDHEN, CDR2 SYDVKM. CDR3 length: 15 residues. The V end lost 2 bases, the J end lost 4 bases, and 12 bases lay between the germline ends. The CDR3 here is CASSLGTSVYNEQFF. The CDR3 DNA follows: TGTGCCAGCAGTTTAGGGACTTCGGTTTACAATGAGCAGTTCTTC.

The rearrangement links TRBV10-3 to TRBJ2-7; 7 nucleotides agree with TRBD2. The CDR3 length is 13 residues. J was trimmed by 5 bases and V by 7 bases; bases with no gene match: 8. Germline V gene sequence: CDR1 ENHRY, CDR2 SYGVKD. The DNA of the CDR3 is TGTGCCATCAATGGGGGAGGGGTGCACGAGCAGTACTTC. Translated, it gives CAINGGGVHEQYF.

The chain joins TRBV4-3 to TRBJ2-5; no firm D call. Trimming shortened V by 0 bases and J by 3 bases, and 11 bases separated the two germline ends. The CDR3 length is 15 residues. Germline V lookup: CDR1 LGHNA, CDR2 YSLEER. The CDR3 loop is CASSQDKTFEETQYF. The CDR3 DNA follows: TGCGCCAGCAGCCAAGATAAGACTTTCGAAGAGACCCAGTACTTC.

The chain is built from TRBV10-3 and TRBJ2-3; 14 nucleotides align to TRBD2. V lost 7 bases, J lost 3 bases, and 12 bases stayed unmatched. The CDR3 is made up of 18 amino acids. Per germline, CDR1 ENHRY and CDR2 SYGVKD. Here the CDR3 DNA reads TGTGCCATCACCTCCTCGGGGGGGACTAGCGGGAGAACAGATACGCAGTATTTT. This encodes CAITSSGGTSGRTDTQYF.

V gene TRBV28 combines with J gene TRBJ1-1, with no clear D. This CDR3 contains 12 residues. The germline V gene encodes CDR1 MDHEN and CDR2 SYDVKM. Trimming left V 8 bases short and J 5 bases short, with 12 bases between. CDR3 nucleotide sequence: TGTGCCAGCTCTCTATTAACTACTGAAGCTTTCTTT. This translates into CASSLLTTEAFF.

Concerning this clone: The same CDR3 is also encoded by other DNA sequences in this sample. V and J are TRBV6-5 and TRBJ2-3; D is ambiguous. The CDR3 is 16 amino acids. Deletions cut 0 bases from V and 3 bases from J, with 13 bases between. Germline CDR1 and CDR2: MNHEY and SVGAGI. CDR3 region: CASSYSSRSWTDTQYF. CDR3 nucleotide sequence: TGTGCCAGCAGTTACTCGAGTAGGAGTTGGACAGATACGCAGTATTTT.

The chain links TRBV2 to TRBJ1-1; D gene uncertain. V was shortened by 6 bases and J by 8 bases, with 13 bases between the two germline ends. The CDR3 runs 12 residues. Germline CDR1 SNHLY, CDR2 FYNNEI. CDR3 in DNA: TGTGCCAGCAGCCGGGAAAGGTCGGAAGCTTTCTTT. Amino acid sequence: CASSRERSEAFF.

The V and J genes are TRBV28 and TRBJ1-4; perhaps TRBD1 as D (5 bases). Germline CDR1 MDHEN, CDR2 SYDVKM. The CDR3 contains 15 residues. V was pared by 6 bases and J by 0 bases, with 11 bases between. CDR3 residues: CASSRQGATNEKLFF. The CDR3 nucleotides read TGTGCCAGCAGCCGCCAGGGCGCAACTAATGAAAAACTGTTTTTT. Combining the CDR3 with reference TRBV28 and TRBJ1-4 gives the whole variable domain DVKVTQSSRYLVKRTGEKVFLECVQDMDHENMFWYRQDPGLGLRLIYFSYDVKMKEKGDIPEGYSVSREKKERFSLILESASTNQTSMYLCASSRQGATNEKLFFGSGTQLSVL.

This rearrangement joins TRBV6-5 to TRBJ2-7; 8 nucleotides match TRBD1. The CDR3 is 15 residues long. Losses at the gene ends were 7 bases for V and 3 bases for J; bases not matched to a gene: 11. Germline V gene data show CDR1 as MNHEY and CDR2 as SVGAGI. In DNA form, the CDR3 reads TGTGCCAGCAAAGGGGGCCAGGGGGCTGTCTACGAGCAGTACTTC. This encodes CASKGGQGAVYEQYF.

The CDR3 loop is CASSEAGEQPQHF. The CDR3 DNA follows: TGTGCCAGCAGTGAGGCAGGTGAGCAGCCCCAGCATTTT. The chain combines TRBV2 with TRBJ1-5; D unresolved. Looked up from germline, CDR1 is SNHLY and CDR2 is FYNNEI. CDR3 length: 13 amino acids. V was trimmed by 3 bases and J by 7 bases, leaving 10 bases between them. Filled out from reference TRBV2 and TRBJ1-5, the complete variable domain reads EPEVTQTPSHQVTQMGQEVILRCVPISNHLYFYWYRQILGQKVEFLVSFYNNEISEKSEIFDDQFSVERPDGSNFTLKIRSTKLEDSAMYFCASSEAGEQPQHFGDGTRLSIL.

The chain links TRBV6-5 to TRBJ1-1; perhaps TRBD1 as D (5 bases). The CDR3 contains 14 residues. Trimming took off 7 bases at V and 3 bases at J, with 15 bases between the two ends. Germline CDR1 is MNHEY and CDR2 is SVGAGI. In DNA form, the CDR3 reads TGTGCCAGCACCGCCCCCGGGGGGGACACTGAAGCTTTCTTT. It encodes CASTAPGGDTEAFF.

The chain uses TRBV28 and TRBJ1-2, with D perhaps matching TRBD1 (6 bases). This CDR3 region has 13 residues. Trimming shortened V by 6 bases and J by 0 bases, and 8 bases separated the two germline ends. Germline lookup yields CDR1 MDHEN and CDR2 SYDVKM. CDR3 bases: TGTGCCAGCAGAGGGGGACCTAACTATGGCTACACCTTC. This translates into CASRGGPNYGYTF.